One TCR beta chain is described in this entry. The data stem from a study of T cells after yellow fever vaccination. CDR1 and CDR2 from the germline V gene are LNHNV and YYDKDF (reference sequence). V lost 8 bases, J lost 6 bases, and 13 bases lay in between. The CDR3 length is 12 residues. One entry per CDR3 protein results from TCRdb running MiXCR on the 5' RACE reads. The sample shows around 310,000 distinct CDR3 sequences, 8.7% of them seen only once. The chain joins TRBV15 to TRBJ1-1; a weak D match, TRBD1 (5 bases). The clonotype was recovered from a man aged 18 to 30 who received the YFV17D yellow fever vaccine. This specimen was PBMCs, taken on the day of the first yellow fever vaccination. The CDR3 is CATGSGRPEAFF. CDR3 nucleotide sequence: TGTGCCACCGGGTCAGGGAGGCCTGAAGCTTTCTTT.